This passage covers 17 T cell receptor beta chains from one sample sequenced in a study of cytomegalovirus exposure and HLA in healthy donors. Primers for the PCR totalled 60 Vbeta and 13 Jbeta. TCRdb's copy holds only in-frame clones and misses some; the assay was immunoSEQ multiplex PCR. Of 110,000 to 150,000 clones in the sample, about 10% were seen once. The sequenced sample consisted of PBMCs. The receptors shown here come from a man aged 50-59 years in good health and CMV-seronegative.

This clone was picked up a small number of times. This chain connects TRBV5-6 to TRBJ1-2, with no clear D. Germline values: CDR1 SGHDT, CDR2 YYEEEE. This CDR3 has 14 residues. The V end lost 0 bases, the J end lost 7 bases, and 13 bases lay between the germline ends. DNA of the CDR3: TGTGCCAGCAGCTTGGACATCAAGCGCGGTGGCTACACCTTC. Protein sequence: CASSLDIKRGGYTF. The complete variable domain, with remaining parts taken from reference TRBV5-6 and TRBJ1-2, reads DAGVTQSPTHLIKTRGQQVTLRCSPKSGHDTVSWYQQALGQGPQFIFQYYEEEERQRGNFPDRFSGHQFPNYSSELNVNALLLGDSALYLCASSLDIKRGGYTFGSGTRLTVV.

This chain joins TRBV2 and TRBJ1-2, with TRBD1 matching 9 bases. The V segment lost 5 bases and the J segment 8 bases; nucleotides outside the gene matches: 9. Germline lookup yields CDR1 SNHLY and CDR2 FYNNEI. The CDR3 length is 14 residues. The CDR3 loop reads CASSSTGGAEGYTF. CDR3 coding DNA: TGTGCCAGCAGTTCCACAGGGGGCGCGGAGGGCTACACCTTC. The variable domain in full, completed from reference TRBV2 and TRBJ1-2, reads EPEVTQTPSHQVTQMGQEVILRCVPISNHLYFYWYRQILGQKVEFLVSFYNNEISEKSEIFDDQFSVERPDGSNFTLKIRSTKLEDSAMYFCASSSTGGAEGYTFGSGTRLTVV.

This clone came up a few times. The genes are TRBV6-6 and TRBJ2-2, with D maybe TRBD1 (5 bases). The CDR3 has 14 residues. From germline, CDR1 is MNHNY and CDR2 SVGAGI (reference sequence). V lost 5 bases to trimming and J lost 4 bases, with 11 bases between them. CDR3 protein: CASSRDRATGELFF. CDR3 nucleotide sequence: TGTGCCAGCAGTCGCGACAGAGCCACCGGGGAGCTGTTTTTT.

In this sample, this clone turned up a few times. The chain has TRBV30 and TRBJ1-2; TRBD1 aligns across 7 bases. The CDR3 extends over 14 amino acids. The germline V gene encodes CDR1 GTSNPN and CDR2 SVGIG (reference sequence). V shed 4 bases and J 1 base; nucleotides not matched to a gene: 6. The CDR3 reads CAWTTGILNYGYTF. For the CDR3, the DNA is TGTGCCTGGACGACAGGGATCCTTAACTATGGCTACACCTTC.

This clone turned up a few times. The chain employs TRBV5-6 and TRBJ2-3; D remains ambiguous. Germline lookup yields CDR1 SGHDT and CDR2 YYEEEE. V was cut by 2 bases and J by 0 bases, with 10 bases left in between. The CDR3 has 15 amino acids. DNA of the CDR3: TGTGCCAGCAGCTTCCCCGGGTTCAGCACAGATACGCAGTATTTT. It codes for CASSFPGFSTDTQYF.

This clone was detected a few times. The chain combines TRBV5-4 with TRBJ2-3; 10 bases are a match to TRBD2. Per the germline V gene, CDR1 is SGHNT and CDR2 is YYREEE (reference sequence). Trimming at V came to 3 bases and at J to 3 bases, leaving 4 bases not matched to a gene. This CDR3 is 15 amino acids long. The CDR3 spells CASSSASGSTDTQYF. CDR3 coding DNA: TGTGCCAGCAGCTCCGCTAGCGGGAGTACAGATACGCAGTATTTT.

V is TRBV5-6 and J is TRBJ1-1; possible D gene TRBD1, 5 bases. The CDR3 length is 15 residues. Trimming took 5 bases from V and 1 from J, leaving 15 bases between them. CDR1 is SGHDT and CDR2 is YYEEEE in the germline V gene. In DNA form, the CDR3 reads TGTGCCAGCAGGGGGTTCCAGGGTGGGAACACTGAAGCTTTCTTT. Translating gives CASRGFQGGNTEAFF.

Only a few counts were recorded for this clone. V usage is TRBV27 and J usage is TRBJ2-1; 9 nucleotides line up with TRBD1. V gave up 5 bases and J gave up 5 bases; unmatched junction bases: 7. CDR1 is MNHEY and CDR2 is SMNVEV in the germline V gene (reference sequence). There are 15 residues in the CDR3. The CDR3 DNA reads as TGTGCCAGCAGTACCTCGGGACAGGGTCACAATGAGCAGTTCTTC. Translation gives CASSTSGQGHNEQFF.

This clone was seen only a few times. The genes are TRBV9 and TRBJ2-5, with 8 bases identical to TRBD1. Per the germline V gene, CDR1 is SGDLS and CDR2 is YYNGEE. This CDR3 is 15 amino acids long. Germline trimming cut 4 bases from V and 4 bases from J; bases unmatched to any gene: 9. The CDR3 DNA follows: TGTGCCAGCAGCTTTTACGGACAGGGTCGAGAGACCCAGTACTTC. Translation: CASSFYGQGRETQYF.

CDR3 residues: CASTGTLNEKLFF. The CDR3 DNA sequence: TGTGCCAGTACTGGGACACTGAATGAAAAACTGTTTTTT. J is TRBJ1-4 and V is TRBV19; D is possibly TRBD1 (6 bases). This CDR3 has 13 amino acids. Germline values: CDR1 LNHDA, CDR2 SQIVND (reference sequence). V was pared by 7 bases and J by 5 bases, with 11 bases between.

V is TRBV10-3 and J is TRBJ1-1; 9 bases match TRBD1. Germline V gene data show CDR1 as ENHRY and CDR2 as SYGVKD. The CDR3 contains 17 residues. With V trimmed by 3 bases and J by 4 bases, 12 bases remained unmatched. The CDR3 DNA reads as TGTGCCATCAGTGATGGGACAGGGAAGGACCGGGGCACTGAAGCTTTCTTT. Its protein is CAISDGTGKDRGTEAFF.

V and J are TRBV6-1 and TRBJ2-7; 12 bases are a match to TRBD2. The germline gives CDR1 MNHNS, CDR2 SASEGT. Trimming removed 3 bases from V and 4 bases from J; junction bases left unmatched: 7. CDR3 length: 16 residues. In nucleotides, the CDR3 is TGTGCCAGCAGTGACCCGGGACTAGCGGGTTCTTACGAGCAGTACTTC. Encoded protein: CASSDPGLAGSYEQYF.

In its sample, this clone was seen a few times. This chain uses TRBV19 with TRBJ1-1; unclear D gene. Trimming cost V 5 bases and J 3 bases, with 13 bases left between them. The CDR3 has 14 residues. Germline V lookup: CDR1 LNHDA, CDR2 SQIVND (reference sequence). This CDR3 reads CASSVTGGYTEAFF. The CDR3 DNA sequence: TGTGCCAGTAGTGTGACCGGAGGGTACACTGAAGCTTTCTTT.

This clone has a handful of counts. The chain joins TRBV6-5 to TRBJ2-7, with 10 bases matching TRBD2. This CDR3 contains 14 residues. Losses at the gene ends were 2 bases for V and 3 bases for J; bases not matched to a gene: 1. CDR1 is MNHEY, CDR2 SVGAGI, per germline. The CDR3 reads CASSYGTSDYEQYF. For the CDR3, the DNA is TGTGCCAGCAGTTACGGGACTAGCGACTACGAGCAGTACTTC.

This clone turned up a few times. Likely a read error: the CDR3 ends without its conserved phenylalanine or tryptophan. It is unclear where the CDR3 begins or ends on the DNA, so no DNA is shown, and the CDR3 is as TCRdb lists it. This rearrangement joins TRBV6-4 to TRBJ2-3; the table calls TRBD2, which could not be checked here. The CDR3 has 15 amino acids, counting both end residues. The germline V gene has CDR1 MRHNA and CDR2 SNTAGT. This CDR3 reads CASSRAGERTDTKYL.

The V and J genes are TRBV5-6 and TRBJ2-7, with TRBD2 as a possible D gene (6 bases). The CDR3 sequence is 18 residues long. Trimming shortened V by 4 bases and J by 2 bases, and 25 bases separated the two germline ends. Looked up from germline, CDR1 is SGHDT and CDR2 is YYEEEE. The CDR3 sequence is CASSRLRAGGTRAYEQYF. DNA for the CDR3: TGTGCCAGCAGCCGTTTGAGGGCCGGGGGAACTAGGGCCTACGAGCAGTACTTC.

The J gene is TRBJ1-1, the V gene TRBV5-6; D uncertain. The germline gives CDR1 SGHDT, CDR2 YYEEEE. The CDR3 is 14 amino acids. Trimming removed 2 bases at V and 0 bases at J, with 8 bases between. CDR3 region: CASSLGGMNTEAFF. CDR3 coding DNA: TGTGCCAGCAGCTTAGGAGGCATGAACACTGAAGCTTTCTTT.